This TCR beta chain was found in a study of cytomegalovirus exposure and HLA in healthy donors. CDR1 and CDR2 (germline): SGDLS, YYNGEE. V shed 2 bases and J shed 4 bases, with 27 bases lying between them. This CDR3 has 19 residues. Whole-study findings and limits: Most CMV-associated TCR beta chains appeared HLA-restricted in a later analysis.

Both 60 Vbeta primers and 13 Jbeta primers went into the PCR. Some clones are missing from TCRdb's copy, which holds only in-frame ones; the method was immunoSEQ multiplex PCR. Among 250,000 to 350,000 clones listed, over 70% were seen once. A word on this clone: The target antigen is unknown.

Sample: PBMCs. The TCR sequence derives from a girl aged 2 to 10 in good health and CMV-seronegative. The V gene is TRBV9, the J gene TRBJ2-5, with D perhaps TRBD2 (7 bases). CDR3 sequence (DNA): TGTGCCAGCAGCGTCTTCGGATACGGGGGGCCATCAAGTTCAGAGACCCAGTACTTC. Amino acid sequence: CASSVFGYGGPSSSETQYF.